These 2 T cell receptor beta chains originate from one sample sequenced in a study of identical twins. A single record per CDR3 protein comes from TCRdb applying MiXCR to the 5' RACE reads. The data show around 250,000 distinct CDR3 sequences, with approximately 7% seen just once and approximately 3.6% held by the top ten. The same data also contributed to another study, on yellow fever vaccine responses in identical twins.

The sequencing input was memory (CD45RO+) T cells sorted from blood. The receptor set was obtained from a woman between 18 and 29 years old in good health.

This clonotype was seen many times. V is TRBV28 and J is TRBJ2-2; weak D call: TRBD2 (6 bases). V was trimmed by 7 bases and J by 4 bases, leaving 13 bases between them. CDR3 length: 14 residues. CDR1 is MDHEN, CDR2 SYDVKM, per germline. The CDR3: CASISAGTTGELFF. The CDR3 DNA reads as TGTGCCAGCATCAGTGCGGGGACCACCGGGGAGCTGTTTTTT.

This clonotype was detected only a few times. The chain combines TRBV20-1 with TRBJ1-1; D gene unclear. V lost 6 bases, J lost 5 bases, and 10 bases lay in between. Germline assignment: CDR1 DFQATT and CDR2 SNEGSKA (reference sequence). The CDR3 length is 11 residues. The CDR3 reads CSAPWATEAFF. The CDR3 DNA reads TGCAGTGCCCCCTGGGCAACTGAAGCTTTCTTT.